This T cell receptor (beta chain) was captured by sequencing in a study of shared clonotypes between healthy human individuals. TCRdb's copy holds only in-frame clones and misses some; the assay was immunoSEQ multiplex PCR. The sample holds about 1 million clones, around 76% seen once. CDR1 SGHDN and CDR2 FVKESK come from the germline V gene. The V gene lost 3 bases and the J gene lost 1 base, with 12 bases spanning the gap. CDR3 size: 15 residues. V usage is TRBV14 and J usage is TRBJ1-1, with TRBD1 as a possible D gene (6 bases). This TCR was sampled from a man younger than 30 in good health. What was sequenced was memory CD4+ T cells sorted from blood. Regarding subset: CD45RA-negative fraction. Written as DNA, the CDR3 is TGTGCCAGCAGCCACAGGGGTGTGGGGAACACTGAAGCTTTCTTT. Translating it yields CASSHRGVGNTEAFF.